Following are 10 T cell receptor beta chains from one sample sequenced in a study of radiotherapy plus CTLA-4 blockade in lung cancer. Generated by immunoSEQ multiplex PCR, the TCRdb table keeps only in-frame clones and is missing some. This sample has 51,000 or so clones, with over 75% found just once. Specimen: peripheral blood, collected from a patient treated with radiotherapy plus ipilimumab. Receptors were obtained from a human donor with non-small cell lung cancer whose response to radiotherapy plus ipilimumab could not be evaluated.

In this sample, this clone turned up many times. One end of the junction varies from germline; a read error may be responsible. J is TRBJ1-1 and V is TRBV25-1; D may be TRBD1 (5 bases). The CDR3 consists of 11 residues. CDR1 is MGHDK, CDR2 SYGVNS, per germline. The CDR3, as DNA: TGTGCCAGCAGTGAATTTGGTGGGGCACACTTT. This sequence encodes CASSEFGGAHF. Complete variable domain (other parts from reference TRBV25-1 and TRBJ1-1): EADIYQTPRYLVIGTGKKITLECSQTMGHDKMYWYQQDPGMELHLIHYSYGVNSTEKGDLSSESTVSRIRTEHFPLTLESARPSHTSQYLCASSEFGGAHFGQGTRLTVV.

The gene calls are TRBV12-5 and TRBJ1-5, with TRBD1 matching 7 bases. CDR1 is LGHNT, CDR2 FRNRAP, per germline. The CDR3 is 12 amino acids. The CDR3 is CAPTGFNQPQHF. The CDR3 DNA reads TGTGCACCGACAGGGTTCAATCAGCCCCAGCATTTT.

The chain carries TRBV6-1 and TRBJ2-1, with D tentatively TRBD2 (6 bases). CDR1 and CDR2 (germline): MNHNS, SASEGT. Trimming removed 7 bases from V and 4 bases from J, with 17 bases in between. The CDR3 contains 15 residues. The CDR3 is CASTGERGFYNEQFF. The CDR3 DNA sequence: TGTGCCAGCACTGGCGAACGGGGGTTTTACAATGAGCAGTTCTTC.

The chain carries TRBV4-3 and TRBJ1-1; no clear D gene. Per the germline V gene, CDR1 is LGHNA and CDR2 is YSLEER. The CDR3 length is 14 residues. V lost 0 bases and J lost 0, with 5 bases in between. In nucleotides, the CDR3 is TGCGCCAGCAGCCAAGAAGCGATGAACACTGAAGCTTTCTTT. Translated, it gives CASSQEAMNTEAFF.

The V gene is TRBV5-4, the J gene TRBJ2-7; tentatively, D is TRBD2 (6 bases). The germline V gene encodes CDR1 SGHNT and CDR2 YYREEE (reference sequence). The CDR3 totals 15 residues. With 3 bases removed from V and 5 bases from J, the gap between germline ends came to 18 bases. This CDR3 is CASSWGGGGRNEQYF. As DNA, the CDR3 is TGTGCCAGCAGCTGGGGTGGCGGAGGGAGGAACGAGCAGTACTTC.

This clone was detected only once. The V call is TRBV28, the J call TRBJ1-5; 10 bases line up with TRBD1. CDR3 length equals 15 residues. Germline values: CDR1 MDHEN, CDR2 SYDVKM. The ends lost 7 bases at V and 2 bases at J; junction bases unmatched: 5. This CDR3 reads CASKSGTGGNQPQHF. The DNA of the CDR3 is TGTGCCAGCAAGTCCGGGACAGGGGGCAATCAGCCCCAGCATTTT. Full variable domain (outside the CDR3, taken from reference TRBV28 and TRBJ1-5): DVKVTQSSRYLVKRTGEKVFLECVQDMDHENMFWYRQDPGLGLRLIYFSYDVKMKEKGDIPEGYSVSREKKERFSLILESASTNQTSMYLCASKSGTGGNQPQHFGDGTRLSIL.

This chain uses TRBV6-5 with TRBJ2-2, with TRBD1 identical over 9 bases. Germline loops: CDR1 MNHEY, CDR2 SVGAGI. Trimming cost V 6 bases and J 4 bases; bases outside gene matches: 6. This CDR3 is 15 amino acids long. CDR3 sequence: CASSYRQGGTGELFF. The CDR3 DNA reads as TGTGCCAGCAGCTATAGACAGGGGGGCACCGGGGAGCTGTTTTTT.

The genes are TRBV4-3 and TRBJ2-3, with TRBD1 matching 8 bases. The CDR3 totals 15 residues. CDR1 LGHNA and CDR2 YSLEER come from the germline V gene. The ends lost 4 bases at V and 1 base at J; junction bases unmatched: 4. DNA of the CDR3: TGCGCCAGCAGCCGGTCGACAGGGGGCACAGATACGCAGTATTTT. Residues: CASSRSTGGTDTQYF.

This sequence joins TRBV5-4 and TRBJ2-3; TRBD1 matches at 11 bases. Trimming removed 6 bases from V and 4 bases from J; junction bases left unmatched: 13. The CDR3 length is 17 residues. In germline, CDR1 is SGHNT, CDR2 YYREEE (reference sequence). As DNA, the CDR3 is TGTGCCAGCACCCCCCCCGGGGACAGGGGGTCCGCAGATACGCAGTATTTT. Translating gives CASTPPGDRGSADTQYF.

By proportion, this clone is medium-sized. The rearrangement uses TRBV30 and TRBJ1-2; TRBD1 matches at 8 bases. V was clipped by 5 bases and J by 7 bases; unmatched bases: 9. The germline CDR1 and CDR2 sequences are GTSNPN and SVGIG (reference sequence). The CDR3 contains 13 residues. The CDR3 here is CAWAQGAFGGYTF. The CDR3 DNA is TGTGCCTGGGCTCAGGGGGCATTTGGTGGCTACACCTTC.